This TCR beta chain was profiled in a study of T cells after yellow fever vaccination (dated by TCRdb to 2018 to 2020). Looking at the study overall: The SMART-Seq v4 Ultra Low Input RNA kit was used to prepare libraries from fractions with low cell numbers. To track T-cell clones before and after primary and booster YFV17D yellow fever vaccination, bulk TCR alpha and beta repertoires were sequenced longitudinally. Two healthy male donors, one aged 18 to 29 and one aged 30 to 40 years, made up the cohort. Blood was collected at multiple timepoints before and after primary and secondary immunization, and bulk PBMC replicates and cell subsets were isolated. What the authors observed across the whole study: Computational filtering was required because FACS-sorted repertoires could contain abundant contaminating clonotypes from the bulk population. Most clones expanded after primary vaccination were re-detected after the booster (96% of CD4 and more than 70% of CD8), suggesting broad memory maintenance. The secondary T-cell response was found to be weaker but faster than the primary response, with a peak reached on day 5 rather than on day 15. A small share of clonotypes occurred in both CD4 and CD8 compartments, likely arising from convergent recombination. Only two donors were included in the study, so the extent to which the findings can be generalized is limited.

What this sample's treatment or condition label stands for: live attenuated yellow fever vaccine strain. At each blood-draw timepoint, two biological replicates of bulk PBMCs were obtained. PBMCs were isolated from peripheral blood using a standard Ficoll-Paque protocol. RNA was extracted with TriZol from bulk PBMCs, CD4 and CD8 fractions, and dextramer-positive and dextramer-negative fractions. Cut back by 2 bases and 6 bases, the V and J ends lie 9 bases apart. CDR1 SGHTA and CDR2 FQGTGA are derived from the germline V gene. From cysteine to phenylalanine, the CDR3 is 13 amino acids long. Only the CDR3 DNA is retained, 39 bases long and in frame from the first base. Note on this clonotype: This clone's antigen is unknown. One base away there is no much larger clone; base qualities are not given.

Synthesis of TCR cDNA relied on 5'RACE template switching, a step that introduced a universal primer site along with unique molecular identifiers. cDNA synthesis was primed from both the TCR alpha and TCR beta constant segments. Library amplification involved two PCR steps, and the second step added sample barcodes and sequencing adapters. Sequencing of libraries was performed on Illumina HiSeq 2500 (2x100 bp) or NovaSeq (2x150 bp). From the authors' description of their analysis: MIGEC was used to demultiplex reads and collapse the reads into UMI consensus sequences, and MiXCR was used for V(D)J alignment. Clonotypes responding to the vaccine were identified with edgeR on replicate PBMC samples, with the criteria of FDR below 0.01 and a log2 fold change above 5 up to day 15. Each bulk clonotype received a CD4 or CD8 identity based on whether the sequenced CD4 or CD8 repertoire contained that clonotype at higher abundance. The public sequencing data were trimmed at Q25 with fastp and processed into clonotypes with MiXCR by TCRdb, which kept only in-frame beta chains. For every CDR3 protein sequence, its rows merge into one entry that carries the most common genes and DNA. TCRdb, not the authors, supplied the V and J calls. In this sample the table shows just under 600,000 distinct CDR3 sequences, approximately 13% of which occur a single time. The ten most abundant clones make up about 14% of the sample.

The V and J segments used are TRBV7-3 and TRBJ2-3; the D gene is not confidently resolved. The sample here was PBMCs, taken on the day of the yellow fever booster vaccination. The clonotype comes from a man aged 25 to 45 who received the YFV17D yellow fever vaccine. CDR3 reads: CASSLSRKDTQYF. The sequence in DNA is TGTGCCAGCAGCTTATCGAGGAAGGATACGCAGTATTTT.